Listed below are T cell receptor beta chains from one sample, sequenced in a study of long-term antiretroviral therapy in people with HIV. Using immunoSEQ multiplex PCR, the repertoire was profiled, and TCRdb retains in-frame clones only, with some absent. The table lists about 24,000 clones, 80% to 90% of them singletons, with more than 8.5% in the top ten. This material consisted of unsorted PBMCs, taken 1.8 years before starting antiretroviral therapy. The receptor source for this set is a man aged 50 to 60 with HIV. Both conserved end residues are trimmed from each CDR3. The size of a clone is reported for some rows only, either as once, few or many, or as a class for expanded clones.

abundance: .; v_gene: TRBV6-5; j_gene: TRBJ1-2; len: 12; CDR3aa: ASSYSTAQYGYT
abundance: .; v_gene: TRBV6-5; j_gene: TRBJ1-2; len: 13; CDR3aa: ASSYVGQEYYGYT
abundance: .; v_gene: TRBV15; j_gene: TRBJ2-1; len: 12; CDR3aa: ATSRGSSYNEQF
abundance: .; v_gene: TRBV5-1; j_gene: TRBJ2-1; len: 14; CDR3aa: ASSSTTSGIYNEQF
abundance: .; v_gene: TRBV18; j_gene: TRBJ2-5; len: 10; CDR3aa: ASSPVRETQY
abundance: .; v_gene: TRBV14; j_gene: TRBJ1-2; len: 11; CDR3aa: ASSRNSFYGYT
abundance: once; v_gene: TRBV28; j_gene: TRBJ1-4; len: 12; CDR3aa: ASSFGPPAQKLF
abundance: few; v_gene: TRBV6-6; j_gene: TRBJ1-6; len: 12; CDR3aa: ASRLQGDVSPLH
abundance: .; v_gene: TRBV4-3; j_gene: TRBJ2-5; len: 15; CDR3aa: ASSQDWARGALETQY
abundance: .; v_gene: TRBV7-2; j_gene: TRBJ1-3; len: 13; CDR3aa: ASSSQIHSGNTIY
abundance: .; v_gene: TRBV19; j_gene: TRBJ1-3; len: 14; CDR3aa: ASSIVTARMANTIY
abundance: .; v_gene: TRBV5-1; j_gene: TRBJ2-7; len: 9; CDR3aa: ASSLNYEQY
abundance: .; v_gene: TRBV19; j_gene: TRBJ2-1; len: 12; CDR3aa: ASSMQGGTNEQF
abundance: few; v_gene: TRBV7-9; j_gene: TRBJ1-5; len: 14; CDR3aa: ASSRGQGQSNQPQH
abundance: .; v_gene: TRBV5-1; j_gene: TRBJ1-3; len: 14; CDR3aa: ASSLDLVKSGNTIY
abundance: .; v_gene: TRBV11-3; j_gene: TRBJ2-1; len: 13; CDR3aa: ASSRQGDGYNEQF
abundance: .; v_gene: TRBV18; j_gene: TRBJ1-1; len: 12; CDR3aa: ASSPTNMNTEAF
abundance: .; v_gene: TRBV2; j_gene: TRBJ2-1; len: 12; CDR3aa: ASSPGGDYNEQF
abundance: .; v_gene: TRBV5-1; j_gene: TRBJ1-3; len: 10; CDR3aa: ASSKDSYTIY
abundance: once; v_gene: TRBV7-6; j_gene: TRBJ2-5; len: 14; CDR3aa: ASSLAQREGWETQY
abundance: .; v_gene: TRBV27; j_gene: TRBJ2-2; len: 12; CDR3aa: ASSLLVNTGELF